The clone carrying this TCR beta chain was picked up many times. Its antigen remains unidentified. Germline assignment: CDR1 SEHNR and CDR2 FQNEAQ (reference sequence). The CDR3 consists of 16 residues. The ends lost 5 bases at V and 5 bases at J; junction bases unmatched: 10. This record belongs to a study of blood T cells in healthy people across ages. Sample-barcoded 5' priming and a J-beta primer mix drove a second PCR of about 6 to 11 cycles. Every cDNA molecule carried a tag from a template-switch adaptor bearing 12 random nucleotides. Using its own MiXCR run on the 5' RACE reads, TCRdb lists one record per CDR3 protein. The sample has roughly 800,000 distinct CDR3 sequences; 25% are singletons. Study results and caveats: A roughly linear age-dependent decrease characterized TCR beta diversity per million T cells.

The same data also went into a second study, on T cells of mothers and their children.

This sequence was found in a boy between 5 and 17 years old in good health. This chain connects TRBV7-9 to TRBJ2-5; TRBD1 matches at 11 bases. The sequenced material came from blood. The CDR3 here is CASSLRGGQGDETQYF. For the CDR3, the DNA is TGTGCCAGCAGCCTGCGAGGGGGACAGGGGGACGAGACCCAGTACTTC.